These 9 T cell receptor beta chains originate from one sample sequenced in a study of T cell responses to AZD1222 COVID-19 vaccine. TCRdb's table, derived via immunoSEQ multiplex PCR, lists solely in-frame clones and lacks some. Of about 150,000 clones in the sample, under 95% were seen once. The sequencing here drew on peripheral blood, taken 28 days after the second AZD1222 dose. The receptor set was obtained from an adult who received the AZD1222 COVID-19 vaccine.

The chain joins TRBV12-3 or TRBV12-4 to TRBJ2-5; tentatively, D is TRBD2 (6 bases). The CDR3 totals 13 residues. Deletions cut 6 bases from V and 5 bases from J, with 13 bases between. This chain's CDR3 is CASSQTRIETQYF. The CDR3, as DNA: TGTGCCAGCAGCCAGACTAGAATCGAGACCCAGTACTTC.

V usage is TRBV6-6 and J usage is TRBJ1-5, with TRBD1 matching over 7 bases. Germline CDR1 and CDR2: MNHNY and SVGAGI (reference sequence). This CDR3 comprises 14 residues. With 7 bases clipped from V and 1 base from J, the junction kept 4 bases outside the gene matches. The CDR3 is CASTTGRSNQPQHF. CDR3 DNA sequence: TGTGCCAGCACGACAGGGAGGAGCAATCAGCCCCAGCATTTT.

In DNA form, the CDR3 reads TGTGCCAGCTCACCGGCAACAGGGAACACCGGGGAGCTGTTTTTT. Amino acid sequence: CASSPATGNTGELFF. This chain uses TRBV18 with TRBJ2-2, with D possibly TRBD1 on 5 matching bases. The germline CDR1 and CDR2 sequences are KGHSH and LQKENI. The V end lost 3 bases, the J end lost 1 base, and 9 bases lay between the germline ends. This CDR3 is 15 amino acids long.

The chain carries TRBV11-1 and TRBJ1-1, with 11 bases matching TRBD1. This CDR3 region has 14 residues. J gave up 7 bases and V 5 bases, and 6 bases lay outside the gene matches. In germline, CDR1 is SGHAT, CDR2 FQDESV (reference sequence). The CDR3 DNA follows: TGTGCCAGCAGCACGGGACAGGGGGTTGGTGAAGCTTTCTTT. This gives the protein CASSTGQGVGEAFF.

This clone was observed a handful of times. The chain employs TRBV6-4 and TRBJ2-7, with TRBD2 identical over 7 bases. The CDR3 contains 16 residues. The V gene end was trimmed by 8 bases and the J gene end by 0 bases; junction bases not matched to a gene: 13. Germline V gene data show CDR1 as MRHNA and CDR2 as SNTAGT. CDR3 residues: CASLHGASGFSYEQYF. The CDR3 region has the DNA TGTGCCAGCCTTCATGGGGCTAGCGGTTTCTCCTACGAGCAGTACTTC.

The DNA of the CDR3 is TGTGCCAGCAGCCTCGACAGGACTAACTATGGCTACACCTTC. This translates into CASSLDRTNYGYTF. The chain recombines TRBV7-2 with TRBJ1-2; tentatively, D is TRBD1 (6 bases). The CDR3 has 14 amino acids. V was pared by 5 bases and J by 0 bases, with 10 bases between. In germline, CDR1 is SGHTA, CDR2 FQGNSA.

The chain joins TRBV10-3 to TRBJ2-5, with D possibly matching TRBD1 (5 bases). The V gene's germline CDR1 is ENHRY and CDR2 SYGVKD. V was trimmed by 4 bases and J by 3 bases, leaving 9 bases between them. The CDR3 covers 13 residues. The CDR3 protein is CAISATGEETQYF. The CDR3 DNA is TGTGCCATCAGTGCTACAGGCGAAGAGACCCAGTACTTC.

The V and J genes are TRBV27 and TRBJ2-7, with D hard to call. Trimming pared 3 bases from V and 5 bases from J, leaving 14 bases between. Germline V lookup: CDR1 MNHEY, CDR2 SMNVEV (reference sequence). The CDR3 loop spans 14 amino acids. The CDR3 DNA sequence: TGTGCCAGCAGTTTCTCCGATTCGGGCAACGAGCAGTACTTC. Its translation: CASSFSDSGNEQYF.

This clone appeared a single time. The rearrangement joins TRBV5-1 to TRBJ1-1, with 10 bases that match TRBD1. CDR1 and CDR2 (germline): SGHRS, YFSETQ. Germline trimming cut 2 bases from V and 4 bases from J; bases unmatched to any gene: 5. This CDR3 region has 15 residues. The CDR3 DNA follows: TGCGCCAGCAGCTTAACCGGGACAGGGGTCACTGAAGCTTTCTTT. Amino acids: CASSLTGTGVTEAFF.